Below are 20 T cell receptor beta chains sequenced from a single sample in a study of T cells in localized non-small cell lung cancer (TCRdb year 2020). To prepare the library, the immunoSEQ multiplex PCR assay was applied. Entries here come from immuneACCESS through TCRdb and include only in-frame sequences with V and J called. Some clones fail to appear in such tables; in the studies checked, an unresolved V gene covers under half of the shortfall, and the cause of the remainder is unknown. The sample table records about 16,000 clones; 90% of these occur just once. The ten largest make up approximately 1.2% of the sample. Sample: peripheral blood mononuclear cells, taken before any cancer treatment. Receptors originate from a woman aged 40-69 years with stage III lung adenocarcinoma.

This clone was observed once. The chain employs TRBV6-1 and TRBJ2-5; TRBD2 matches 13 bases. This CDR3 region has 15 residues. The V and J ends lost 2 bases and 5 bases, in that order; junction bases with no gene match: 2. Germline V gene data show CDR1 as MNHNS and CDR2 as SASEGT. CDR3 sequence reads: CASSETSGRGETQYF. The CDR3 DNA follows: TGTGCCAGCAGTGAAACTAGCGGGAGGGGGGAGACCCAGTACTTC.

This clone was observed a single time. The chain has TRBV2 and TRBJ1-1, with 9 bases that match TRBD1. Germline lookup yields CDR1 SNHLY and CDR2 FYNNEI. V dropped 3 bases and J dropped 5; count of bases not matched to a gene: 7. The CDR3 extends over 15 amino acids. CDR3 region: CASSDGGTGRTEAFF. DNA of the CDR3: TGTGCCAGCAGTGACGGCGGGACAGGGAGAACTGAAGCTTTCTTT.

The chain employs TRBV6-5 and TRBJ1-1; D is perhaps TRBD1 (5 bases). Germline V gene sequence: CDR1 MNHEY, CDR2 SVGAGI. The CDR3 extends over 15 amino acids. The V end lost 5 bases, the J end lost 4 bases, and 17 bases lay between the germline ends. CDR3 sequence: CASSTRSNGGTEAFF. CDR3 coding DNA: TGTGCCAGCAGTACACGTAGTAATGGGGGCACTGAAGCTTTCTTT.

This chain links TRBV2 with TRBJ1-6; D might be TRBD1 (6 bases). The CDR3 length is 13 residues. Trimming took off 5 bases at V and 9 bases at J, with 11 bases between the two ends. Germline CDR1 reads SNHLY; CDR2 reads FYNNEI. Here the CDR3 DNA reads TGTGCCAGCAGTCTACAGGGTGGTTCACCCCTCCACTTT. Protein product: CASSLQGGSPLHF.

The gene calls are TRBV5-1 and TRBJ2-1; TRBD2 aligns across 12 bases. The V and J ends lost 4 bases and 12 bases, in that order; junction bases with no gene match: 5. The CDR3 loop spans 13 amino acids. Germline values: CDR1 SGHRS, CDR2 YFSETQ. The CDR3 DNA follows: TGCGCCAGCAGCCCCGGGACTAGCGGGTCGCAGTTCTTC. This gives the protein CASSPGTSGSQFF.

CDR3 in amino acids: CSAHPAQGVEKLFF. In nucleotides, the CDR3 is TGCAGCGCCCACCCGGCCCAGGGGGTTGAAAAACTGTTTTTT. The chain employs TRBV29-1 and TRBJ1-4, with 7 bases identical to TRBD1. CDR1 is SQVTM and CDR2 is ANQGSEA in the germline V gene. The J segment lost 7 bases and the V segment lost 7 bases, leaving 12 bases of the junction unmatched. The CDR3 contains 14 residues.

V is TRBV5-1 and J is TRBJ2-1; D is unclear. The CDR3 length is 12 residues. Trimming pared 5 bases from V and 5 bases from J, leaving 8 bases between. Germline assignment: CDR1 SGHRS and CDR2 YFSETQ. CDR3 protein: CASRGRNNEQFF. The CDR3 region has the DNA TGCGCCAGCAGGGGCAGAAACAATGAGCAGTTCTTC.

The gene calls are TRBV4-1 and TRBJ1-4; D is undetermined. Per germline, CDR1 MGHRA and CDR2 YSYEKL. There are 13 residues in the CDR3. Trimming stripped 1 base from V and 4 bases from J, with 4 bases between. DNA of the CDR3: TGCGCCAGCAGCCAAGTAGGTAATGAAAAACTGTTTTTT. Translation gives CASSQVGNEKLFF.

In DNA, the CDR3 is TGTGCCAGCACCCAGGGGGGGCCAGGGCAGTACTTC. This translates into CASTQGGPGQYF. V usage is TRBV6-6 and J usage is TRBJ2-7, with D perhaps matching TRBD1 or TRBD2 (7 bases each). The CDR3 loop spans 12 amino acids. Germline V gene lookup returns CDR1 MNHNY and CDR2 SVGAGI (reference sequence). Trimming removed 7 bases from V and 9 bases from J, with 16 bases in between.

This clone was seen once. The rearrangement uses TRBV7-2 and TRBJ1-1; maybe TRBD1 (5 bases). This CDR3 region has 15 residues. V was shortened by 3 bases and J by 1 base, with 12 bases between the two germline ends. CDR1 and CDR2 from the germline V gene are SGHTA and FQGNSA. CDR3 nucleotide sequence: TGTGCCAGCAGCTTTCAGGGACGCCCGAACACTGAAGCTTTCTTT. It yields the protein CASSFQGRPNTEAFF.

CDR3 sequence: CASSIEGRGRNQPQHF. The DNA for the CDR3 is TGTGCCAGTAGTATAGAGGGCAGGGGACGCAATCAGCCCCAGCATTTT. The genes are TRBV19 and TRBJ1-5; possibly TRBD1 for D (6 bases). The germline V gene has CDR1 LNHDA and CDR2 SQIVND (reference sequence). This CDR3 region has 16 residues. The V and J ends lost 0 bases and 2 bases respectively, with 11 bases between them.

The chain has TRBV7-2 and TRBJ2-7; D is unresolved. The germline V and J ends were trimmed by 3 bases and 0 bases, with 9 bases remaining between them. Germline CDR1 and CDR2: SGHTA and FQGNSA. This CDR3 region has 14 residues. CDR3 protein: CASSFRGSSYEQYF. The DNA of the CDR3 is TGTGCCAGCAGCTTCCGCGGTAGCTCCTACGAGCAGTACTTC.

Only a few counts were recorded for this clone. The chain links TRBV7-2 to TRBJ2-7, with 11 bases lining up with TRBD2. V lost 1 base to trimming and J lost 3 bases; unmatched junction nucleotides: 5. Germline values: CDR1 SGHTA, CDR2 FQGNSA. The CDR3 covers 16 residues. This CDR3 reads CASSLGHLAGGYEQYF. As DNA, the CDR3 is TGTGCCAGCAGCTTAGGCCACCTAGCGGGAGGCTACGAGCAGTACTTC.

Comments on this clone: An end of the junction differs from the germline gene, which may be a read error. This sequence joins TRBV5-1 and TRBJ2-7; no firm D call. This CDR3 region has 15 residues. Germline V CDR1 and CDR2: SGHRS, YFSETQ. The CDR3 loop is CANSLALEKGYEQYF. CDR3 sequence (DNA): TGCGCCAACAGCTTGGCCCTAGAGAAGGGCTACGAGCAGTACTTC.

The rearrangement links TRBV28 to TRBJ2-7, with TRBD1 identical over 9 bases. J was trimmed by 5 bases and V by 6 bases; bases with no gene match: 11. Germline CDR1 and CDR2: MDHEN and SYDVKM. This CDR3 is built from 15 residues. CDR3 in amino acids: CASRSTGTGSNEQYF. The CDR3 nucleotides read TGTGCCAGCAGGTCAACCGGGACAGGGAGTAACGAGCAGTACTTC.

The rearrangement joins TRBV10-2 to TRBJ1-5; D possibly corresponds to TRBD1 (5 bases). Between the trimmed V and J ends, which lost 7 bases and 7 bases, there was a span of 14 bases. The CDR3 extends over 13 amino acids. In germline, CDR1 is WSHSY, CDR2 SAAADI. CDR3 loop: CASTTGVRQPQHF. The CDR3 DNA sequence: TGCGCCAGCACAACGGGGGTCAGGCAGCCCCAGCATTTT.

This clone has a handful of counts. The rearrangement links TRBV19 to TRBJ1-1; D remains ambiguous. V was clipped by 7 bases and J by 6 bases, with 12 bases between them. This CDR3 is 12 amino acids long. Germline loops: CDR1 LNHDA, CDR2 SQIVND (reference sequence). As DNA, the CDR3 is TGTGCCAGTAAGGAGGCTTGGGCTGAAGCTTTCTTT. It is translated as CASKEAWAEAFF.

CDR3 coding DNA: TGTGCCAGCAGTGGGCCAAGCTATGGCTACACCTTC. Amino acids: CASSGPSYGYTF. The genes are TRBV27 and TRBJ1-2; D not certain. Trimming removed 5 bases at V and 4 bases at J, with 8 bases between. The CDR3 has 12 residues. Germline CDR1 and CDR2: MNHEY and SMNVEV (reference sequence).

About this clone itself: One junction end disagrees with the germline gene, perhaps due to a read error. The chain combines TRBV28 with TRBJ1-6; the D is unclear. CDR1 MDHEN and CDR2 SYDVKM come from the germline V gene. The CDR3 is 13 residues long. The DNA for the CDR3 is TGTGCCAGCAGTTTAAATTTCCCCGTGGACGTAATATTT. Amino acid sequence: CASSLNFPVDVIF.

This clone has a single count. The gene calls are TRBV9 and TRBJ2-3, with unresolved D. V gave up 1 base and J gave up 1 base, with 13 bases separating them. The CDR3 runs to 16 residues. Germline V gene sequence: CDR1 SGDLS, CDR2 YYNGEE. CDR3 amino acids: CASSVSPTLRTDTQYF. The CDR3 DNA follows: TGTGCCAGCAGCGTATCTCCTACTCTGCGCACAGATACGCAGTATTTT.